Below, 6 T cell receptor beta chains from the same sample are listed, as sequenced in a study of control samples from healthy donors and cancer patients. Assay: immunoSEQ multiplex PCR; the TCRdb copy retains only in-frame clones and omits some. Of some 130,000 clones detected, 88% appear once; the ten largest clones hold less than 4%. The material sequenced was blood. The source of these receptors is a man aged 35 to 55 in good health.

CDR3 protein: CASSYTSTDTQYF. The CDR3 bases are TGTGCCAGCAGCTATACAAGCACAGATACGCAGTATTTT. This chain links TRBV7-3 with TRBJ2-3; D not certain. Trimming removed 4 bases at V and 0 bases at J, with 5 bases between. Germline V gives CDR1 SGHTA, CDR2 FQGTGA. This CDR3 is 13 amino acids long.

CDR3 amino acids: CATSGYPGQGSNQPQHF. The CDR3 bases are TGTGCCACCAGTGGCTACCCGGGACAGGGAAGCAATCAGCCCCAGCATTTT. J is TRBJ1-5 and V is TRBV24-1; 9 nucleotides agree with TRBD1. CDR3 length: 17 residues. Germline V CDR1 and CDR2: KGHDR, SFDVKD. Unmatched junction bases numbered 8, after V lost 5 bases and J lost 1 base.

The gene calls are TRBV7-9 and TRBJ1-1; 8 bases line up with TRBD1. The CDR3 sequence is 14 residues long. The trim removed 5 bases at V and 5 bases at J, leaving 7 bases unmatched. Germline lookup yields CDR1 SEHNR and CDR2 FQNEAQ (reference sequence). The CDR3 DNA follows: TGTGCCAGCAGCACAGGACAGGGAGAGACTGAAGCTTTCTTT. Translating it yields CASSTGQGETEAFF.

The rearrangement joins TRBV6-1 to TRBJ1-4; 10 bases are a match to TRBD1. CDR1 and CDR2 from the germline V gene are MNHNS and SASEGT. V lost 4 bases to trimming and J lost 0 bases; unmatched junction nucleotides: 2. The CDR3 is 16 residues long. This CDR3 is CASSAGTGATNEKLFF. In DNA, the CDR3 is TGTGCCAGCAGTGCCGGGACAGGGGCAACTAATGAAAAACTGTTTTTT.

The chain uses TRBV6-5 and TRBJ1-1; D gene unclear. V gave up 6 bases and J gave up 3 bases, with 11 bases separating them. CDR1 is MNHEY, CDR2 SVGAGI, per germline. The CDR3 loop spans 13 amino acids. CDR3 loop: CASSLERDTEAFF. The CDR3 DNA follows: TGTGCCAGCAGCCTAGAGAGGGACACTGAAGCTTTCTTT.

The chain couples TRBV19 to TRBJ2-3; D may match TRBD1 or TRBD2 (5 bases each). The V and J ends lost 5 bases and 4 bases respectively, with 16 bases between them. Germline CDR1 reads LNHDA; CDR2 reads SQIVND (reference sequence). There are 15 residues in the CDR3. CDR3 amino acids: CASSLDYVGPDTQYF. In nucleotides, the CDR3 is TGTGCCAGTAGTCTCGACTACGTGGGGCCAGATACGCAGTATTTT.